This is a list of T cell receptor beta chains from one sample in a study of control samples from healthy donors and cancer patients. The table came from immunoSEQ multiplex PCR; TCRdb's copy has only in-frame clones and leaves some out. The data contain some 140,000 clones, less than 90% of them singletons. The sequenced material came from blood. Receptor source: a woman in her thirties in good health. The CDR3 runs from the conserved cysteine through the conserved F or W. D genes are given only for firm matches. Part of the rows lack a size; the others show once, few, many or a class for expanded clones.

CDR3: CASSFGQSYEQYF
DNA: TGTGCCAGCAGCTTCGGACAGTCCTACGAGCAGTACTTC
size: NA
J: TRBJ2-7
D: NA
V: TRBV11-2

CDR3: CASSRIDQETQYF
DNA: TGTGCCAGCAGTAGGATAGACCAAGAGACCCAGTACTTC
size: NA
J: TRBJ2-5
D: NA
V: TRBV6-5

CDR3: CAISVGQGEADTQYF
DNA: TGTGCCATCAGTGTGGGACAGGGAGAGGCAGATACGCAGTATTTT
size: NA
J: TRBJ2-3
D: TRBD1
V: TRBV10-3

CDR3: CATRAGASSNTDTQYF
DNA: TGTGCCACCAGGGCGGGCGCCTCTAGTAACACAGATACGCAGTATTTT
size: once
J: TRBJ2-3
D: NA
V: TRBV15

CDR3: CASSGRLGVNNEQFF
DNA: TGTGCCAGCAGCGGCCGACTAGGGGTAAACAATGAGCAGTTCTTC
size: NA
J: TRBJ2-1
D: NA
V: TRBV7-2

CDR3: CASSIVLGGTNYGYTF
DNA: TGTGCCAGTAGTATAGTCTTGGGCGGAACTAACTATGGCTACACCTTC
size: NA
J: TRBJ1-2
D: NA
V: TRBV19

CDR3: CASSPPSQGVDQPQHF
DNA: TGTGCCAGCTCACCACCGAGCCAGGGGGTAGATCAGCCCCAGCATTTT
size: NA
J: TRBJ1-5
D: TRBD1
V: TRBV18

CDR3: CASSPRNTDTQYF
DNA: TGTGCCAGCAGCCCGAGAAACACAGATACGCAGTATTTT
size: NA
J: TRBJ2-3
D: NA
V: TRBV14

CDR3: CASETSGLYGGELFF
DNA: TGTGCCAGCGAGACTAGCGGGTTATATGGCGGGGAGCTGTTTTTT
size: once
J: TRBJ2-2
D: TRBD2
V: TRBV9

CDR3: CASSQIIAGGPETQYF
DNA: TGTGCCAGCAGCCAGATCATAGCGGGAGGGCCAGAGACCCAGTACTTC
size: few
J: TRBJ2-5
D: TRBD2
V: TRBV3-1/TRBV3-2

CDR3: CASSESGGNTGELFF
DNA: TGTGCCAGCAGTGAATCAGGGGGGAACACCGGGGAGCTGTTTTTT
size: NA
J: TRBJ2-2
D: TRBD1
V: TRBV25-1

CDR3: CASRTGLGVPYGYTF
DNA: TGTGCCAGCAGGACGGGGCTCGGGGTACCCTATGGCTACACCTTC
size: NA
J: TRBJ1-2
D: NA
V: TRBV6-5

CDR3: CASTQETRQVYGYTF
DNA: TGTGCCAGCACCCAAGAGACTAGACAGGTTTACGGCTACACCTTC
size: once
J: TRBJ1-2
D: NA
V: TRBV2

CDR3: CASSSRGGGRYEQYF
DNA: TGTGCCAGCAGCTCTAGGGGCGGGGGGAGGTACGAGCAGTACTTC
size: NA
J: TRBJ2-7
D: TRBD2
V: TRBV28

CDR3: CASSFVAGSTGELFF
DNA: TGTGCCAGCAGTTTCGTAGCGGGATCCACCGGGGAGCTGTTTTTT
size: NA
J: TRBJ2-2
D: TRBD2
V: TRBV6-5

CDR3: CASSLGLGAQYF
DNA: TGTGCCAGCAGCTTAGGGCTAGGCGCGCAGTACTTC
size: NA
J: TRBJ2-7
D: NA
V: TRBV11-2

CDR3: CASSHPGGRSLNTEAFF
DNA: TGCGCCAGCAGCCACCCGGGGGGACGGAGCCTGAACACTGAAGCTTTCTTT
size: NA
J: TRBJ1-1
D: NA
V: TRBV4-1

CDR3: CASSAANPGQTNSPLHF
DNA: TGTGCCAGCAGCGCCGCCAACCCGGGACAAACTAATTCACCCCTCCACTTT
size: NA
J: TRBJ1-6
D: NA
V: TRBV5-8

CDR3: CASLRRPYNSPLHF
DNA: TGTGCCAGCCTTCGGAGGCCCTATAATTCACCCCTCCACTTT
size: NA
J: TRBJ1-6
D: NA
V: TRBV2

CDR3: CASSLDRDNEQFF
DNA: TGTGCCAGCAGCTTAGACCGCGACAATGAGCAGTTCTTC
size: NA
J: TRBJ2-1
D: NA
V: TRBV7-3

CDR3: CSAQTEGGIVGELFF
DNA: TGCAGCGCCCAAACGGAGGGGGGCATCGTCGGGGAGCTGTTTTTT
size: NA
J: TRBJ2-2
D: NA
V: TRBV29-1

CDR3: CASSLGGGGMMNTEAFF
DNA: TGCGCCAGCAGCTTAGGAGGCGGGGGAATGATGAACACTGAAGCTTTCTTT
size: NA
J: TRBJ1-1
D: NA
V: TRBV5-1

CDR3: CASSSRLWAGEAKNIQYF
DNA: TGTGCCAGCAGTTCCCGTTTATGGGCGGGCGAGGCCAAAAACATTCAGTACTTC
size: NA
J: TRBJ2-4
D: NA
V: TRBV27

CDR3: CASSLVAGSYNEQFF
DNA: TGTGCCAGCAGCTTAGTAGCGGGATCTTACAATGAGCAGTTCTTC
size: NA
J: TRBJ2-1
D: TRBD2
V: TRBV5-4

CDR3: CASSGGGDRANIQYF
DNA: TGTGCCAGCAGTGGTGGTGGGGACAGAGCCAACATTCAGTACTTC
size: NA
J: TRBJ2-4
D: TRBD1
V: TRBV28

CDR3: CASSLLETGGVRRGYTF
DNA: TGTGCCAGCAGTTTACTGGAGACAGGGGGCGTCAGGCGGGGCTACACCTTC
size: once
J: TRBJ1-2
D: TRBD1
V: TRBV27

CDR3: CAGEVSGSGTDTQYF
DNA: TGTGCCGGGGAAGTCAGTGGTAGCGGCACAGATACGCAGTATTTT
size: NA
J: TRBJ2-3
D: NA
V: TRBV6-5

CDR3: CASSSAQETQYF
DNA: TGTGCCAGCTCCAGCGCCCAAGAGACCCAGTACTTC
size: NA
J: TRBJ2-5
D: NA
V: TRBV18

CDR3: CSVESVLAGVDEQYF
DNA: TGCAGCGTTGAATCTGTACTAGCGGGAGTCGACGAGCAGTACTTC
size: NA
J: TRBJ2-7
D: TRBD2
V: TRBV29-1

CDR3: CASSPRVSGNQPQHF
DNA: TGTGCCAGCAGCCCCCGGGTGTCGGGCAATCAGCCCCAGCATTTT
size: NA
J: TRBJ1-5
D: NA
V: TRBV3-1/TRBV3-2